These 26 T cell receptor beta chains came from one sample sequenced in a study of cytomegalovirus exposure and HLA in healthy donors. The study ran its PCR with 60 Vbeta and 13 Jbeta primers. The method was immunoSEQ multiplex PCR; TCRdb's version includes in-frame clones alone and lacks a portion of them. The repertoire has some 150,000 clones, 79% of them found once; the top ten carry 0.85% to 1.4%. Source material: PBMCs. The source of these receptors is a male donor in good health and CMV-seronegative.

CDR3 amino acids: CAISTEAGVTDTQYF. Written as DNA, the CDR3 is TGTGCCATCAGCACCGAGGCAGGGGTCACAGATACGCAGTATTTT. The J gene is TRBJ2-3, the V gene TRBV10-3; the D gene is possibly TRBD1 (6 bases). Between the trimmed V and J ends, which lost 6 bases and 2 bases, there was a span of 15 bases. Germline V gene sequence: CDR1 ENHRY, CDR2 SYGVKD. The CDR3 has 15 amino acids.

The chain carries TRBV7-2 and TRBJ2-7; D is undetermined. Trimming pared 10 bases from V and 0 bases from J, leaving 13 bases between. Germline-derived CDR1 and CDR2 are SGHTA and FQGNSA. The CDR3 length is 13 residues. CDR3 nucleotides: TGTGCCACCTCTTGGTCTACCTCCTACGAGCAGTACTTC. Protein product: CATSWSTSYEQYF.

The chain carries TRBV7-2 and TRBJ2-2; D is perhaps TRBD1 (6 bases). Deletions cut 5 bases from V and 9 bases from J, with 13 bases between. CDR3 size: 13 residues. CDR1 is SGHTA and CDR2 is FQGNSA in the germline V gene. CDR3 in DNA: TGTGCCAGCAGCCCAAACTGGGGGCGGGAGCTGTTTTTT. This translates into CASSPNWGRELFF. Using reference TRBV7-2 and TRBJ2-2 for the parts outside the CDR3, the full variable domain is GAGVSQSPSNKVTEKGKDVELRCDPISGHTALYWYRQSLGQGLEFLIYFQGNSAPDKSGLPSDRFSAERTGGSVSTLTIQRTQQEDSAVYLCASSPNWGRELFFGEGSRLTVL.

This chain connects TRBV19 to TRBJ1-1; tentatively, D is TRBD1 (5 bases). V lost 3 bases, J lost 5 bases, and 16 bases lay in between. The CDR3 has 15 amino acids. The germline CDR1 and CDR2 sequences are LNHDA and SQIVND (reference sequence). CDR3 protein: CASSIKGAGRTEAFF. The DNA for the CDR3 is TGTGCCAGTAGTATTAAGGGAGCAGGGAGGACTGAAGCTTTCTTT.

This chain connects TRBV18 to TRBJ1-1; D remains ambiguous. Germline assignment: CDR1 KGHSH and CDR2 LQKENI. V lost 2 bases to trimming and J lost 4 bases, with 11 bases between them. The CDR3 consists of 14 residues. The CDR3 protein is CASSPAEHATEAFF. CDR3 bases: TGTGCCAGCTCACCAGCGGAGCACGCCACTGAAGCTTTCTTT.

The rearrangement uses TRBV5-4 and TRBJ2-5; TRBD2 agrees at 11 bases. With V trimmed by 1 base and J by 2 bases, 4 bases remained unmatched. CDR1 is SGHNT and CDR2 is YYREEE in the germline V gene (reference sequence). The CDR3 is 16 residues long. This CDR3 reads CASSLSLAGGQETQYF. As DNA, the CDR3 is TGTGCCAGCAGCTTGAGTCTAGCGGGGGGTCAAGAGACCCAGTACTTC.

V gene TRBV19 combines with J gene TRBJ1-5; TRBD1 matches at 10 bases. V was pared by 2 bases and J by 1 base, with 2 bases of the junction left unmatched. The CDR3 is made up of 16 amino acids. Germline CDR1 LNHDA, CDR2 SQIVND (reference sequence). CDR3: CASSIRTGGSNQPQHF. CDR3 nucleotides: TGTGCCAGTAGTATAAGGACAGGGGGGAGCAATCAGCCCCAGCATTTT.

Only a few counts were recorded for this clone. CDR3 amino acids: CSVEDVRDPNSGANVLTF. The CDR3, as DNA: TGCAGCGTTGAAGATGTGCGGGACCCGAACTCTGGGGCCAACGTCCTGACTTTC. The chain has TRBV29-1 and TRBJ2-6; the D gene is possibly TRBD2 (6 bases). Trimming removed 0 bases from V and 0 bases from J, with 15 bases in between. The CDR3 contains 18 residues. From germline, CDR1 is SQVTM and CDR2 ANQGSEA.

Here the CDR3 reads CASSSDGMTGAEAFF. DNA of the CDR3: TGCGCCAGCAGCTCGGACGGGATGACAGGGGCTGAAGCTTTCTTT. The chain joins TRBV5-1 to TRBJ1-1; 8 bases are shared with TRBD1. V trimming: 3 bases; J trimming: 6 bases; junction bases outside the gene matches: 10. This CDR3 has 15 amino acids. Germline CDR1 SGHRS, CDR2 YFSETQ.

V gene TRBV7-3 combines with J gene TRBJ2-3; D not resolved. V was pared by 1 base and J by 1 base, with 3 bases between. Germline values: CDR1 SGHTA, CDR2 FQGTGA. This CDR3 is 13 amino acids long. DNA of the CDR3: TGTGCCAGCAGCTTAATAGGCACAGATACGCAGTATTTT. It is translated as CASSLIGTDTQYF.

The chain is built from TRBV9 and TRBJ2-1; D gene ambiguous. Trimming left V 5 bases short and J 3 bases short, with 9 bases between. The CDR3 consists of 13 residues. Looked up from germline, CDR1 is SGDLS and CDR2 is YYNGEE. CDR3 bases: TGTGCCAGCAGTGACAACGACTACAATGAGCAGTTCTTC. It yields the protein CASSDNDYNEQFF.

J is TRBJ1-1 and V is TRBV6-5, with a tentative D call TRBD1 (5 bases). V lost 4 bases and J 8 bases, leaving 17 bases between the germline ends. CDR1 and CDR2 (germline): MNHEY, SVGAGI. CDR3 size: 14 residues. The CDR3 sequence: CASSSPGLLPEAFF. The CDR3 DNA is TGTGCCAGCAGTTCCCCGGGACTCCTCCCCGAAGCTTTCTTT.

This chain uses TRBV27 with TRBJ2-7; possible D gene TRBD1, 6 bases. The CDR3 has 11 residues. V dropped 7 bases and J dropped 5 bases, with 9 bases sitting between them. Germline V gene sequence: CDR1 MNHEY, CDR2 SMNVEV (reference sequence). CDR3 DNA sequence: TGTGCCAGCACCTACAGGGACGAGCAGTACTTC. This translates into CASTYRDEQYF.

This sequence joins TRBV29-1 and TRBJ2-5; TRBD1 agrees at 7 bases. The J call may be mistaken, given a closer DNA end match to TRBJ2-7. The CDR3 is made up of 15 amino acids. The germline CDR1 and CDR2 sequences are SQVTM and ANQGSEA. CDR3 bases: TGCAGCGTTGAAGACGGACAGGAAAACTCCTACGAGCAGTACTTC. As protein: CSVEDGQENSYEQYF.

V gene TRBV19 combines with J gene TRBJ1-3; the D gene is possibly TRBD1 (5 bases). Trimming took off 8 bases at V and 0 bases at J, with 11 bases between the two ends. From germline, CDR1 is LNHDA and CDR2 SQIVND (reference sequence). The CDR3 contains 14 residues. Here the CDR3 reads CASGGTSSGNTIYF. CDR3 bases: TGTGCCAGTGGGGGGACGAGCTCTGGAAACACCATATATTTT. Supplemented by reference TRBV19 and TRBJ1-3, the full variable domain reads DGGITQSPKYLFRKEGQNVTLSCEQNLNHDAMYWYRQDPGQGLRLIYYSQIVNDFQKGDIAEGYSVSREKKESFPLTVTSAQKNPTAFYLCASGGTSSGNTIYFGEGSWLTVV.

On this clone itself: The identical CDR3 is also encoded by other nucleotide sequences in the sample. This sequence joins TRBV2 and TRBJ1-5, with TRBD1 matching over 8 bases. CDR1 is SNHLY and CDR2 is FYNNEI in the germline V gene. Losses at the gene ends were 6 bases for V and 4 bases for J; bases not matched to a gene: 2. The CDR3 consists of 13 residues. CDR3 sequence: CASSRDRNQPQHF. Here the CDR3 DNA reads TGTGCCAGCAGCCGGGACAGGAATCAGCCCCAGCATTTT.

This chain connects TRBV29-1 to TRBJ2-5; 7 bases are a match to TRBD2. V was pared by 3 bases and J by 4 bases, with 2 bases of the junction left unmatched. Germline CDR1 SQVTM, CDR2 ANQGSEA. The CDR3 consists of 12 residues. As DNA, the CDR3 is TGCAGCGTTGACCCGGGAGGAGAGACCCAGTACTTC. Its protein is CSVDPGGETQYF. The full variable domain, its missing parts supplied by reference TRBV29-1 and TRBJ2-5, is SAVISQKPSRDICQRGTSLTIQCQVDSQVTMMFWYRQQPGQSLTLIATANQGSEATYESGFVIDKFPISRPNLTFSTLTVSNMSPEDSSIYLCSVDPGGETQYFGPGTRLLVL.

CDR3 coding DNA: TGTGCCAGCAGCTGGGATGGGGCGGGGTCCACAGATACGCAGTATTTT. The encoded protein is CASSWDGAGSTDTQYF. The genes are TRBV7-9 and TRBJ2-3; tentative D call: TRBD2 (6 bases). The CDR3 loop spans 16 amino acids. Deletions cut 4 bases from V and 2 bases from J, with 16 bases between. Germline V gene sequence: CDR1 SEHNR, CDR2 FQNEAQ (reference sequence).

This chain connects TRBV4-2 to TRBJ2-7; weak D call: TRBD1 (5 bases). Per the germline V gene, CDR1 is LGHNA and CDR2 is YNFKEQ. V lost 1 base and J 4 bases, leaving 17 bases between the germline ends. The CDR3 runs to 16 residues. The CDR3 coding sequence is TGTGCCAGCAGCCAAGTAATTGGGGTGACAGCATACGAGCAGTACTTC. Protein sequence: CASSQVIGVTAYEQYF.

This chain joins TRBV30 and TRBJ2-7, with TRBD1 matching 7 bases. Germline values: CDR1 GTSNPN, CDR2 SVGIG (reference sequence). V dropped 5 bases and J dropped 0; count of bases not matched to a gene: 7. This CDR3 spans 14 amino acids. The CDR3 DNA sequence: TGTGCCTGGGAGGGGGCACTGAACTCCTACGAGCAGTACTTC. Translated: CAWEGALNSYEQYF.

The V gene is TRBV19, the J gene TRBJ2-7; D gene unclear. The germline CDR1 and CDR2 sequences are LNHDA and SQIVND (reference sequence). Trimming took 6 bases from V and 3 from J, leaving 6 bases between them. The CDR3 has 11 amino acids. The CDR3, as DNA: TGTGCCAGTAGCCCGGGCTACGAGCAGTACTTC. Amino acid sequence: CASSPGYEQYF.

This sequence joins TRBV11-2 and TRBJ1-1; the D gene is possibly TRBD1 (5 bases). The germline V gene has CDR1 SGHAT and CDR2 FQNNGV. This CDR3 region has 17 residues. Trimming stripped 0 bases from V and 3 bases from J, with 17 bases between. The chain's CDR3 is CASSLDVFGEGYTEAFF. The CDR3, as DNA: TGTGCCAGCAGCTTAGACGTTTTCGGGGAGGGGTACACTGAAGCTTTCTTT.

J is TRBJ1-6 and V is TRBV30, with D perhaps TRBD1 (5 bases). CDR1 and CDR2 (germline): GTSNPN, SVGIG (reference sequence). Trimming removed 4 bases at V and 8 bases at J, with 15 bases between. The CDR3 spans 14 residues. CDR3 in DNA: TGTGCCTGGATGGGGCAGGGCGTCGATTCACCCCTCCACTTT. Translation: CAWMGQGVDSPLHF.

This clone was observed a handful of times. The V call is TRBV7-9, the J call TRBJ2-2; tentative D call: TRBD2 (5 bases). The V end was cut by 5 bases, the J end by 2 bases, with 9 bases between. Germline CDR1 SEHNR, CDR2 FQNEAQ (reference sequence). The CDR3 loop spans 14 amino acids. The CDR3 nucleotides are TGTGCCAGCAGCCTCGCTAGCAACACCGGGGAGCTGTTTTTT. Its translation: CASSLASNTGELFF.

The chain has TRBV25-1 and TRBJ2-3, with 7 bases aligning to TRBD2. Germline V gives CDR1 MGHDK, CDR2 SYGVNS. The CDR3 length is 17 residues. V dropped 0 bases and J dropped 0; count of bases not matched to a gene: 6. The CDR3 is CASSEYRGGGSTDTQYF. For the CDR3, the DNA is TGTGCCAGCAGTGAATACCGTGGCGGGGGTAGCACAGATACGCAGTATTTT.

The V and J genes are TRBV5-1 and TRBJ1-6; D remains ambiguous. This CDR3 is 15 amino acids long. The ends were cut back, 7 bases at V and 2 bases at J, with 13 bases in the middle. The V gene's germline CDR1 is SGHRS and CDR2 YFSETQ. Written as DNA, the CDR3 is TGCGCCAGCTCCGCGGAGGGTGCCTATAATTCACCCCTCCACTTT. Its protein is CASSAEGAYNSPLHF.